This TCR beta chain came from a study of siplizumab effects on memory and regulatory T cells. Overall study findings and caveats: Treg origin accounted for an average of approximately 70% of mappable alloreactive CD4+ clones with siplizumab and about 30% in controls. Proliferating CD4+ or CD8+ clones, roughly 80-95% of them, lacked an assignable naive or memory phenotype. Proliferating Tregs from siplizumab cultures lacked functional confirmation of suppression. Just a small share of alloreactive clones was traced back to unstimulated subsets.

Germline V gives CDR1 SNHLY, CDR2 FYNNEI. This CDR3 spans 14 amino acids. Losses at the gene ends were 4 bases for V and 8 bases for J; bases not matched to a gene: 4. A word on this clone: Its antigen is unidentified.

Only in-frame clones appear in the TCRdb table, and some are missing; sequencing was by immunoSEQ multiplex PCR. This sample has some 100,000 clones, with about 90% found just once. The rearrangement links TRBV2 to TRBJ2-1; 11 nucleotides match TRBD2. The sequencing input was Tregs sorted from blood. The TCR sequence derives from a human donor in good health. The CDR3 spells CASSVTSGSYEQFF. CDR3 DNA: TGTGCCAGCAGTGTAACTAGCGGGAGTTATGAGCAGTTCTTC. Based on the CDR3 plus reference TRBV2 and TRBJ2-1, the full variable domain is EPEVTQTPSHQVTQMGQEVILRCVPISNHLYFYWYRQILGQKVEFLVSFYNNEISEKSEIFDDQFSVERPDGSNFTLKIRSTKLEDSAMYFCASSVTSGSYEQFFGPGTRLTVL.